This TCR beta chain originates from a study of cytomegalovirus exposure and HLA in healthy donors. PCR used 60 Vbeta primers and 13 Jbeta primers. The protocol was immunoSEQ multiplex PCR, while the TCRdb copy is restricted to in-frame clones and leaves out a portion. The sample holds 75,000 to 100,000 clones, roughly 79% seen once. This clone occurred a few times. CDR1 is MNHEY, CDR2 SVGAGI, per germline. The CDR3 has 16 residues. V lost 2 bases and J 3 bases, leaving 14 bases between the germline ends. The sequenced sample consisted of PBMCs. This rearrangement joins TRBV6-5 to TRBJ1-3, with TRBD1 as a possible D gene (5 bases). The origin of this receptor is a man aged 25 to 45 in good health and CMV-seronegative. The CDR3 is CASSYSRGLGGNTIYF. As DNA, the CDR3 is TGTGCCAGCAGTTACAGTAGGGGACTGGGTGGAAACACCATATATTTT.